This T cell receptor beta chain was sequenced for a study of OX40 agonist ivuxolimab in advanced cancers. Study context: Three patients, one with hepatocellular carcinoma and two with cutaneous melanoma, responded partially.

Drawing of blood for sampling happened at baseline, at cycle 4 day 1, and at cycle 7 day 1. Method: immunoSEQ multiplex PCR; TCRdb's copy keeps in-frame clones and lacks some. Found here are tens of thousands of clones, around 90% of them singletons; the top ten hold 13% to 15%. CDR3 length: 16 amino acids. CDR1 and CDR2 from the germline V gene are SNHLY and FYNNEI. Trimming took 5 bases from V and 4 from J, leaving 20 bases between them. The chain joins TRBV2 to TRBJ2-5; no clear D. The specimen comprised CD4+ or CD8+ T cells sorted from blood, sampled in a trial of the OX40 agonist ivuxolimab. The receptor was isolated from an adult with an advanced solid tumor such as melanoma, head and neck, liver or kidney cancer. CDR3 sequence reads: CASSYPDGARRETQYF. The CDR3 DNA is TGTGCCAGCAGTTATCCGGACGGAGCCCGTCGAGAGACCCAGTACTTC.